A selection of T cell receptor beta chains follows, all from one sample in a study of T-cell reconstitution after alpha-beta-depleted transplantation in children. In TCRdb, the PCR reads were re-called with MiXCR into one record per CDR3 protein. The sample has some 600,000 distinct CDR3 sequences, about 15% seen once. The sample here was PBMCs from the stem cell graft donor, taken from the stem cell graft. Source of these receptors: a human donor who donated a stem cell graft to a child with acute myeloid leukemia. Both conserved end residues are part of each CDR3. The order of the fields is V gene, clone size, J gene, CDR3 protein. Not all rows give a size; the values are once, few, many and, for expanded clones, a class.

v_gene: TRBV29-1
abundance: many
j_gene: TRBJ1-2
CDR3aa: CSVIFRWVAGEVGYTF

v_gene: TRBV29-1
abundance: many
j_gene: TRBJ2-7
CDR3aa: CSVETGTQLRRQYF

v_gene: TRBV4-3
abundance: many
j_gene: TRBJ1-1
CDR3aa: CASSQVPRMNTEAFF

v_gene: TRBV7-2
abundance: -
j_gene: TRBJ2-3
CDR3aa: CASGSTDTQYF

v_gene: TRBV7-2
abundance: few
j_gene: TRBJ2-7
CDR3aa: CASSLTPGAYYEQYF

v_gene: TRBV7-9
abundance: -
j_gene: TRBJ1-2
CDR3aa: CASSMLDRDAYGYTF

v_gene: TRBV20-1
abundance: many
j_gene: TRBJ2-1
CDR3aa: CSARVINEQFF

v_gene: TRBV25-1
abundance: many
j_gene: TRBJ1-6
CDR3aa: CASSNDGRGSPLHF

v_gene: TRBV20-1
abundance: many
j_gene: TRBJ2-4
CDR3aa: CSARTGPSIQYF

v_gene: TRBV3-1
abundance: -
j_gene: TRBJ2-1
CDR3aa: CASTTGYNEQFF

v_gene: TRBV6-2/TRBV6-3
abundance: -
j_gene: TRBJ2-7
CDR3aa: CASSYGFGGSPALYEQYF

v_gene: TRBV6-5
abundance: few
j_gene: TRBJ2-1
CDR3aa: CASRGAGEQFF

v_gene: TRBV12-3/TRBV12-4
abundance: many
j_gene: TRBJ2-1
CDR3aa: CASSWESLGTEQFF

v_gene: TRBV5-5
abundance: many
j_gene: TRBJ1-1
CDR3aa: CASSLGSVTVNTEAFF

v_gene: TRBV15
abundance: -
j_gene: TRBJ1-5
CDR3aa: CATSGPPNQPQHF

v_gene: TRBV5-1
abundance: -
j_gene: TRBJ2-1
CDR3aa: CASSRVWGGLYNEQFF

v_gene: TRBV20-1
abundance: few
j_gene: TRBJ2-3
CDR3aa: CSPLAGADTDTQYF

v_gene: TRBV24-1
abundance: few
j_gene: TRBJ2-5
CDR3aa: CATSDLQYGNQETQYF

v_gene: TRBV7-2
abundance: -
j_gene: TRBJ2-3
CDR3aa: CASSLSLWGLGADTQYF

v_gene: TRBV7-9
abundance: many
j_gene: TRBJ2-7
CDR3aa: CASSSQASEQYF

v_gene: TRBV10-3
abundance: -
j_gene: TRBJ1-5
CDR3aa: CAISDSGRGDQPQHF

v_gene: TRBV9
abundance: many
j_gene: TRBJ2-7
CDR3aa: CASSAGDRFYEQYF

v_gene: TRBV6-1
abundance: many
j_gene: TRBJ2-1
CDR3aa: CASSPDRGWYNEQFF

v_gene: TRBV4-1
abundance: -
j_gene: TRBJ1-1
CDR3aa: CASSQVDGLNTEAFF

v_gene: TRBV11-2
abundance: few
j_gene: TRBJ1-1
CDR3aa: CASSPTGLKVTFTEAFF

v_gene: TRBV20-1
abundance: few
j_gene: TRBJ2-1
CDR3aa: CSPAGGAQQFF

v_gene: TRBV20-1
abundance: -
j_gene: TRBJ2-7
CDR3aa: CRALGVTGEQYF

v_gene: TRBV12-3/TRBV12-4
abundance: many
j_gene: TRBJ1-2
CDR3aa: CASSDLNNYGYTF

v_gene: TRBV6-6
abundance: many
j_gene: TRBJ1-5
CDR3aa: CASSYGSGQPQHF

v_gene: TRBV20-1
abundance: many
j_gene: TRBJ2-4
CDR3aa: CSAPDRGVNIQYF

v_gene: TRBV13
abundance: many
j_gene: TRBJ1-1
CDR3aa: CASSLRNSNTEAFF

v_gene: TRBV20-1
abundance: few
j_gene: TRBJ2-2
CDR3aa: CSARRGRTGELFF

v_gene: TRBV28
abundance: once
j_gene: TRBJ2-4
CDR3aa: CASNGEAKNIQYF

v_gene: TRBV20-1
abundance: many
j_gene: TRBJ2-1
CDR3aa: CSTTRVSYNEQFF

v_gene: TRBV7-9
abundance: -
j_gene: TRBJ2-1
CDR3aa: CASSFGTGEYNEQFF

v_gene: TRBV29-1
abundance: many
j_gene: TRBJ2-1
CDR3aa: CSVEARGHYNEQFF

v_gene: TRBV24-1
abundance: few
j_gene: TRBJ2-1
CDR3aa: CATSDTTGGPSYNEQFF

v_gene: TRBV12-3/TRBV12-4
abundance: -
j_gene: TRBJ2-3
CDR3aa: CASRTSSEGNTQYF

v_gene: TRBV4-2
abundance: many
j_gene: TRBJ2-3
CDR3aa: CASSGTAGTDTQYF

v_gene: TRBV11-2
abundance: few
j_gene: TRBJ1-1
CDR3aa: CASSRPFRGRYMNTEAFF

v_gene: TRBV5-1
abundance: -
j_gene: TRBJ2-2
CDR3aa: CASSLATSGGTNTGELFF

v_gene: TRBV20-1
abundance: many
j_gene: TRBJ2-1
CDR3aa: CSPRGLDRLAEQFF

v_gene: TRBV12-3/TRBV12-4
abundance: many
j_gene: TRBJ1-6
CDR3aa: CASRDPGTKGSPLHF

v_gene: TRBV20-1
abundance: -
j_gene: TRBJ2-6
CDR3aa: CSARTGGLPGRGANVLTF

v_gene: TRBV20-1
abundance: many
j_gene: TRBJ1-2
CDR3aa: CSAHIRGMRYTF

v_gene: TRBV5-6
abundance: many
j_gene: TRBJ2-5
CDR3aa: CASRSRGPRYQETQYF

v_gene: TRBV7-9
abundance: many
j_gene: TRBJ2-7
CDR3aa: CASSSQGLTYEQYF

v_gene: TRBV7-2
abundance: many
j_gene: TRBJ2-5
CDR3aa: CASSTWASQTETQYF

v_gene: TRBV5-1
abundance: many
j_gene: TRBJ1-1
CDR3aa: CASSLPGVGTEAFF

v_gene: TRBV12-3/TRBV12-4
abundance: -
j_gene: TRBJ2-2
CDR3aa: CASSFQGVDTGELFF

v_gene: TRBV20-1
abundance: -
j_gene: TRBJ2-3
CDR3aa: CSARVVGDNTDTQYF

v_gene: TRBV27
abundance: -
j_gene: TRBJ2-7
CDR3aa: CASSLGVGNEQYF

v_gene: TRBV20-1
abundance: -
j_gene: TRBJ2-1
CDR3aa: CSAKDGSSYNEQFF

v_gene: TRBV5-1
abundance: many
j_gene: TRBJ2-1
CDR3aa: CASSFRTGNNEQFF

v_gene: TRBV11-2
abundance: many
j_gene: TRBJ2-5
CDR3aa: CASRLGRRQETQYF